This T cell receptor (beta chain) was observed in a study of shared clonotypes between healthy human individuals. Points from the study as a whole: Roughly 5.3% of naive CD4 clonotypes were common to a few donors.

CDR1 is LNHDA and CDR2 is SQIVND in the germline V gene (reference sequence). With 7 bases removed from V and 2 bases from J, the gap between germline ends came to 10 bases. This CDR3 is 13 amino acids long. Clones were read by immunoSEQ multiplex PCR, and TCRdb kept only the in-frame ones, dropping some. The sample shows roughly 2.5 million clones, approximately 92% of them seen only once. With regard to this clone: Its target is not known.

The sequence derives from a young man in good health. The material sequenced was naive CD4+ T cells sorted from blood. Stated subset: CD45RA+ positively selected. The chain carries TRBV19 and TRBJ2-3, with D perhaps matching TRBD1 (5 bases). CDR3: CASIDRLTDTQYF. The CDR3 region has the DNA TGTGCCAGTATCGACAGACTCACAGATACGCAGTATTTT.